This T cell receptor beta chain was documented in a study of response to subunit inactivated influenza vaccine. The germline CDR1 and CDR2 sequences are SGHRS and YFSETQ. The length of the CDR3 is 11 residues. Trimming removed 6 bases from V and 12 bases from J; junction bases left unmatched: 3. Study-wide results and limits: New T cells are recruited in small numbers by each seasonal influenza vaccination, according to the authors' suggestion.

Points on this clonotype: The antigen is undetermined.

A single record per CDR3 protein comes from TCRdb applying MiXCR to the RT-PCR reads. Seen here are 150,000 to 200,000 distinct CDR3 sequences, 9.5% to 15% observed once, and the top ten hold approximately 32%. Another study also made use of these data, one on T cells expressing NK-cell markers. That paper states: It was by 5'RACE template switching with UMIs that TCR beta cDNA was made. Serological testing identified seven of the eight sequenced donors as HCMV-seropositive and one as seronegative. The share of CD8+ T cells held by dominant NKG2C+ clonotypes was roughly 1.0-8% in over 5 donors.

Material: CD8+ T cells sorted from PBMCs, obtained about 12 days after vaccination. V gene TRBV5-1 combines with J gene TRBJ2-6, with 7 bases aligning to TRBD2. This sequence was found in a man in his fifties or sixties who received an inactivated influenza vaccine. CDR3 coding DNA: TGCGCCAGCATGGGGGGGAGCGTCCTGACTTTC. Translation gives CASMGGSVLTF.